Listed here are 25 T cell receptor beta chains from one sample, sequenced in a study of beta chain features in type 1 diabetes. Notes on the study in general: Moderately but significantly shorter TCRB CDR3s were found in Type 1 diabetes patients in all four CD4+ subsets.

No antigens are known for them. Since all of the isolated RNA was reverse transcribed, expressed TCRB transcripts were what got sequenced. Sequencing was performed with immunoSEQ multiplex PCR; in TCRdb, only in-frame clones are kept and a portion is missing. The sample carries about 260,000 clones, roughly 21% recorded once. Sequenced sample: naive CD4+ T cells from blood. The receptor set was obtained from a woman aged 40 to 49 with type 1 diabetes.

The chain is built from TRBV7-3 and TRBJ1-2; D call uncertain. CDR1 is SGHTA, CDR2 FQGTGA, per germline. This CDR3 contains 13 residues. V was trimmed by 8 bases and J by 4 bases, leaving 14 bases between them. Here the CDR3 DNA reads TGTGCCAGCCGGAAATCGGAGGGCTATGGCTACACCTTC. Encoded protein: CASRKSEGYGYTF.

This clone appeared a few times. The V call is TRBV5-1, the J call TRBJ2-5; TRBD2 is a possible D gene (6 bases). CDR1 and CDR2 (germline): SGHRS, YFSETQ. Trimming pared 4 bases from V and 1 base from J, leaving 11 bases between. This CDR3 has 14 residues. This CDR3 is CASSTRTIQETQYF. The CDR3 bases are TGCGCCAGCAGCACCCGGACTATCCAAGAGACCCAGTACTTC.

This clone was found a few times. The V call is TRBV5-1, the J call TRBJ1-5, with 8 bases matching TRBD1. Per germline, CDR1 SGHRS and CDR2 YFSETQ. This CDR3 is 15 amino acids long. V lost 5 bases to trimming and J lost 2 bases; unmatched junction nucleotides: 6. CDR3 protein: CASSPGQGGNQPQHF. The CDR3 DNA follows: TGCGCCAGCAGTCCCGGACAGGGAGGCAATCAGCCCCAGCATTTT.

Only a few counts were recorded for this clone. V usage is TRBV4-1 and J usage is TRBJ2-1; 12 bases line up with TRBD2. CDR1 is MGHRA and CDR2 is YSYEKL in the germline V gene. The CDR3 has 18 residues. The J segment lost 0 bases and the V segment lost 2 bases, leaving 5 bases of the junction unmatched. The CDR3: CASSQRLAGGSSYNEQFF. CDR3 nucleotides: TGCGCCAGCAGCCAAAGGCTAGCGGGAGGGAGCTCCTACAATGAGCAGTTCTTC.

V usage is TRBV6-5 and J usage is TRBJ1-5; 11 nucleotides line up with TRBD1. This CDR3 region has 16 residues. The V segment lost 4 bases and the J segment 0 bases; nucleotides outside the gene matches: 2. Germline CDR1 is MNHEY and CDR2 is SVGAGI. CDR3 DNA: TGTGCCAGCAGTTCCGGGACAGGGGGTAGCAATCAGCCCCAGCATTTT. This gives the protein CASSSGTGGSNQPQHF.

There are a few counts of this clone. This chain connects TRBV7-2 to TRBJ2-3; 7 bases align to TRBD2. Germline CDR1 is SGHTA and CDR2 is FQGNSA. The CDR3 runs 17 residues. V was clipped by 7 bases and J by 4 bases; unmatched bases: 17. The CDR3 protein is CASTPGRASVDPDTQYF. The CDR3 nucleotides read TGTGCCAGCACTCCGGGGAGGGCTAGCGTGGATCCAGATACGCAGTATTTT.

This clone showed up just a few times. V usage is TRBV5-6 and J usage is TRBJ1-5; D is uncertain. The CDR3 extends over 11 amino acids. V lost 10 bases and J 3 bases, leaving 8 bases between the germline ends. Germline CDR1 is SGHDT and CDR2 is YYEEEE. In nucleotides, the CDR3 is TGTGCCCGTCCTTCCAATCAGCCCCAGCATTTT. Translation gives CARPSNQPQHF. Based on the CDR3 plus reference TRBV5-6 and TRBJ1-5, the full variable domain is DAGVTQSPTHLIKTRGQQVTLRCSPKSGHDTVSWYQQALGQGPQFIFQYYEEEERQRGNFPDRFSGHQFPNYSSELNVNALLLGDSALYLCARPSNQPQHFGDGTRLSIL.

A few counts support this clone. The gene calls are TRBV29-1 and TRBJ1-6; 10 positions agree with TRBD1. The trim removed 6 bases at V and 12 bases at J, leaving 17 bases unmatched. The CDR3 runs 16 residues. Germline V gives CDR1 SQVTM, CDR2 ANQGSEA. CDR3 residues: CSVTLGGTGVNEPLHF. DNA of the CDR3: TGCAGCGTCACGCTTGGCGGGACAGGGGTAAACGAACCCCTCCACTTT. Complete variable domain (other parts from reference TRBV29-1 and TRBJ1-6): SAVISQKPSRDICQRGTSLTIQCQVDSQVTMMFWYRQQPGQSLTLIATANQGSEATYESGFVIDKFPISRPNLTFSTLTVSNMSPEDSSIYLCSVTLGGTGVNEPLHFGNGTRLTVT.

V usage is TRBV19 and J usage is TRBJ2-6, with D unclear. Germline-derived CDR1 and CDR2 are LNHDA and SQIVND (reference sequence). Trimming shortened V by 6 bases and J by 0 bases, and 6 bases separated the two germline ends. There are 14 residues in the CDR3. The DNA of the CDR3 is TGTGCCAGTAGAAGCCTCTCTGGGGCCAACGTCCTGACTTTC. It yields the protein CASRSLSGANVLTF. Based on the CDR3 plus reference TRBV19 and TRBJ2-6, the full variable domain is DGGITQSPKYLFRKEGQNVTLSCEQNLNHDAMYWYRQDPGQGLRLIYYSQIVNDFQKGDIAEGYSVSREKKESFPLTVTSAQKNPTAFYLCASRSLSGANVLTFGAGSRLTVL.

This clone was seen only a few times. This chain's CDR3 is CSVGSGQVAFF. In nucleotides, the CDR3 is TGCAGCGTCGGGTCGGGTCAAGTGGCTTTCTTT. The V gene is TRBV29-1, the J gene TRBJ1-1; unclear D gene. Trimming took off 6 bases at V and 11 bases at J, with 16 bases between the two ends. Germline assignment: CDR1 SQVTM and CDR2 ANQGSEA. This CDR3 spans 11 amino acids.

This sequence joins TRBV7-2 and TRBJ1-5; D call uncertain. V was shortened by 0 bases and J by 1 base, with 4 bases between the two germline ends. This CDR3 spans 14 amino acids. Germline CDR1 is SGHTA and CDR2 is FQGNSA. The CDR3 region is CASSLAPSNQPQHF. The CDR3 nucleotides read TGTGCCAGCAGCTTAGCCCCGAGCAATCAGCCCCAGCATTTT.

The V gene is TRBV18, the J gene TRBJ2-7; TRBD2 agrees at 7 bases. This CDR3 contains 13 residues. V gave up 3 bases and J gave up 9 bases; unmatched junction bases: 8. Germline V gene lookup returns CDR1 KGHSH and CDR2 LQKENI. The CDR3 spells CASSPGTNLGQYF. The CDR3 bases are TGTGCCAGCTCACCCGGGACTAATTTGGGGCAGTACTTC.

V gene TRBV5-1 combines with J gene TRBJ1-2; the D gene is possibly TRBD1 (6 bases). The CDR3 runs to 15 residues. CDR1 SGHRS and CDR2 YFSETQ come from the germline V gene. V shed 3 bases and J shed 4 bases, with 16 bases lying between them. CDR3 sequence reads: CASSSQGLVPYGYTF. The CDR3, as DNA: TGCGCCAGCAGCTCCCAGGGGCTCGTGCCCTATGGCTACACCTTC.

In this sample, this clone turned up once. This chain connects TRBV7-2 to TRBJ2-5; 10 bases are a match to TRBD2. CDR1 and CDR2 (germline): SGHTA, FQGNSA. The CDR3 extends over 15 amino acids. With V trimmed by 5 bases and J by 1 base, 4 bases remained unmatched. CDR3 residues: CASSHGLAVQETQYF. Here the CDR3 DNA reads TGTGCCAGCAGCCACGGACTAGCGGTCCAAGAGACCCAGTACTTC.

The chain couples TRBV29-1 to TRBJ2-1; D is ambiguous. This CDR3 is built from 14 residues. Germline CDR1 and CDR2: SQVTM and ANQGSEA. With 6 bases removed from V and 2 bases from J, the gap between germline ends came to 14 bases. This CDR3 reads CSVGLRLAYNEQFF. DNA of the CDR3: TGCAGCGTCGGTTTACGTCTAGCCTACAATGAGCAGTTCTTC.

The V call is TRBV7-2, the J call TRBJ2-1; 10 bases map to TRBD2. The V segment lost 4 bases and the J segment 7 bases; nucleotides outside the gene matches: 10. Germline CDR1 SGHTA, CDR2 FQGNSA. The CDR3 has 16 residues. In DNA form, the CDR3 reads TGTGCCAGCAGCTCGGGAGCGGGGGGGAAGGGAAATGAGCAGTTCTTC. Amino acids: CASSSGAGGKGNEQFF.

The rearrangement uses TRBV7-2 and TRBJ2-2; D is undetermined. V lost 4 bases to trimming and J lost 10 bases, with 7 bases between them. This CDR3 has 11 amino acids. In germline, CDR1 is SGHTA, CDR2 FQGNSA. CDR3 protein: CASSSSVELFF. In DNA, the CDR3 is TGTGCCAGCAGCTCGAGTGTGGAGCTGTTTTTT. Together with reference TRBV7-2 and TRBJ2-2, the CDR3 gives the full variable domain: GAGVSQSPSNKVTEKGKDVELRCDPISGHTALYWYRQSLGQGLEFLIYFQGNSAPDKSGLPSDRFSAERTGGSVSTLTIQRTQQEDSAVYLCASSSSVELFFGEGSRLTVL.

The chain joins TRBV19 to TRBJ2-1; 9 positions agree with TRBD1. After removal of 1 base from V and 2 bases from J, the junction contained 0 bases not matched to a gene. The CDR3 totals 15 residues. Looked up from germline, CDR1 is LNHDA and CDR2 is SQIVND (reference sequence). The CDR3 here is CASSIGQGAYNEQFF. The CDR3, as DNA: TGTGCCAGTAGTATAGGACAGGGGGCCTACAATGAGCAGTTCTTC.

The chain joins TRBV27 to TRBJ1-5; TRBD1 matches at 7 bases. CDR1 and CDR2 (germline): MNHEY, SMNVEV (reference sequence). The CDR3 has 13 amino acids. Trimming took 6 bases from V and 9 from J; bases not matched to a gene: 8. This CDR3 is CASRGQQGRPQHF. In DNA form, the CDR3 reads TGTGCCAGCAGAGGCCAACAGGGGCGGCCCCAGCATTTT.

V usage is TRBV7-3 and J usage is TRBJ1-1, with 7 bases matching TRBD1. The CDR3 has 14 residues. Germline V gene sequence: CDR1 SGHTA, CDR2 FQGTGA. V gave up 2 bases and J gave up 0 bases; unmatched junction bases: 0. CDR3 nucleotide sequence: TGTGCCAGCAGCTTAGGACAGGTGAACACTGAAGCTTTCTTT. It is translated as CASSLGQVNTEAFF.

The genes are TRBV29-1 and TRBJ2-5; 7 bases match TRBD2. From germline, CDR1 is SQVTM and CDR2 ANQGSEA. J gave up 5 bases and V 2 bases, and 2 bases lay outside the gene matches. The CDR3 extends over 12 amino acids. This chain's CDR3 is CSVEWEGETQYF. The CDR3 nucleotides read TGCAGCGTTGAATGGGAGGGGGAGACCCAGTACTTC.

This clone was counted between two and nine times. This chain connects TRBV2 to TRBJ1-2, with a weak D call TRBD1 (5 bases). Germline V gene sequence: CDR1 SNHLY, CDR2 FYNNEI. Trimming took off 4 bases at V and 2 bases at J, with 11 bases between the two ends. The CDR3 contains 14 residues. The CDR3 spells CASSVEGRNYGYTF. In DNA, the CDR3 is TGTGCCAGCAGTGTGGAGGGGAGGAACTATGGCTACACCTTC.

CDR3 residues: CASSQKGATVGTDTQYF. CDR3 coding DNA: TGCGCCAGCAGCCAAAAAGGGGCTACAGTTGGCACAGATACGCAGTATTTT. The chain joins TRBV4-1 to TRBJ2-3, with D tentatively TRBD1 (5 bases). V was pared by 2 bases and J by 1 base, with 16 bases between. The CDR3 consists of 17 residues. The germline gives CDR1 MGHRA, CDR2 YSYEKL.

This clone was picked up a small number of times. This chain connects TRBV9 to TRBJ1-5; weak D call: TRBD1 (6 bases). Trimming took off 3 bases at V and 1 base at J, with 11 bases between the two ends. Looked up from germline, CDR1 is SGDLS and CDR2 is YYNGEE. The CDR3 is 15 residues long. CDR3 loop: CASSAQGMSNQPQHF. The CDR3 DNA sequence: TGTGCCAGCAGCGCCCAGGGGATGAGCAATCAGCCCCAGCATTTT.

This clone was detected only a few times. For the CDR3, the DNA is TGCGCCAGCAGCCAAGTGAGCGATAGCAATCAGCCCCAGCATTTT. It specifies CASSQVSDSNQPQHF. The V call is TRBV4-3, the J call TRBJ1-5; no firm D call. The germline CDR1 and CDR2 sequences are LGHNA and YSLEER. This CDR3 has 15 amino acids. The V and J ends lost 1 base and 0 bases respectively, with 7 bases between them.